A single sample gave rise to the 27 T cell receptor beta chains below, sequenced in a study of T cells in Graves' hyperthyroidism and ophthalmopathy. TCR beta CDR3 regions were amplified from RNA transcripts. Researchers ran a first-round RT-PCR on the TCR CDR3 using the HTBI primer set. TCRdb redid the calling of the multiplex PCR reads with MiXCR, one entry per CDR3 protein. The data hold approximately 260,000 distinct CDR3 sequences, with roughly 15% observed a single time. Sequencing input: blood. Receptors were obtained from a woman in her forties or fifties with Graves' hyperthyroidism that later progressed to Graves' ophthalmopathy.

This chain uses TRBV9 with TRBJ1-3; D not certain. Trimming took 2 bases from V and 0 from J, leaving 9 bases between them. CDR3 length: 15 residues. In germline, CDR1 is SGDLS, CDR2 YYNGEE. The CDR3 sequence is CASSVSQFSGNTIYF. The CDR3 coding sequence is TGTGCCAGCAGCGTTTCCCAGTTCTCTGGAAACACCATATATTTT.

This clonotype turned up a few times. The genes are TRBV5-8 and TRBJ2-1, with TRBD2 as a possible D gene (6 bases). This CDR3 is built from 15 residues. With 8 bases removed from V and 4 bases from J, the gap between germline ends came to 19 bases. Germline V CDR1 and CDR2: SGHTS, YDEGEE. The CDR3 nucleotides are TGTGCCAGTAGTACTGGGGGGAGTAGGTACAATGAGCAGTTCTTC. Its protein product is CASSTGGSRYNEQFF.

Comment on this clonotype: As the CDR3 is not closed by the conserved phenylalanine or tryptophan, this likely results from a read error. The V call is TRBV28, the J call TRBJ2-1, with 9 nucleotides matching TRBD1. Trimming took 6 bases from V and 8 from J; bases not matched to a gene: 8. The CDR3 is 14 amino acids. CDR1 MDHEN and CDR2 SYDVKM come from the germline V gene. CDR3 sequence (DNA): TGTGCCAGCAGAACAGGGGGCGTAGGGTATGAGCAGTTCTCC. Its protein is CASRTGGVGYEQFS.

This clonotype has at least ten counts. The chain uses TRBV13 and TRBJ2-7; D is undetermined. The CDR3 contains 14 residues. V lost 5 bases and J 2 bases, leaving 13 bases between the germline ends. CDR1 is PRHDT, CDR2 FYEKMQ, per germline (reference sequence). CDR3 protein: CASSLNAAPYEQYF. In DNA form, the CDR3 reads TGTGCCAGCAGCCTAAATGCGGCCCCCTACGAGCAGTACTTC.

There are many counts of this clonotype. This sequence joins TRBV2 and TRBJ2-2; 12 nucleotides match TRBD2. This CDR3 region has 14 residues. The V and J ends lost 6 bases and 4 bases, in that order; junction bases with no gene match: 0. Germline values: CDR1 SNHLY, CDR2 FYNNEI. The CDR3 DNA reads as TGTGCCAGCAGGACTAGCGGGAGCACCGGGGAGCTGTTTTTT. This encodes CASRTSGSTGELFF. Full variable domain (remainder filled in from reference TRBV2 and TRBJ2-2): EPEVTQTPSHQVTQMGQEVILRCVPISNHLYFYWYRQILGQKVEFLVSFYNNEISEKSEIFDDQFSVERPDGSNFTLKIRSTKLEDSAMYFCASRTSGSTGELFFGEGSRLTVL.

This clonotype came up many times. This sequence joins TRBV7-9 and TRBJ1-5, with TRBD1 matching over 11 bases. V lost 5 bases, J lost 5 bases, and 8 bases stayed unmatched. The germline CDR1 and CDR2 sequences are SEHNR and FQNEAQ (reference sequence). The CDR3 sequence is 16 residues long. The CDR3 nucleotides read TGTGCCAGCAGCCCTTTGGACAGGGGGCTTCATCAGCCCCAGCATTTT. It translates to CASSPLDRGLHQPQHF.

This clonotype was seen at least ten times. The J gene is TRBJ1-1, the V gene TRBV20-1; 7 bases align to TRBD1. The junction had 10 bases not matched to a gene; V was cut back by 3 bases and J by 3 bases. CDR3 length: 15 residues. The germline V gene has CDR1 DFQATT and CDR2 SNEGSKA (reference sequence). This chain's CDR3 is CSASHPRDRDTEAFF. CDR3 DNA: TGCAGTGCTAGTCATCCCCGGGACAGAGACACTGAAGCTTTCTTT.

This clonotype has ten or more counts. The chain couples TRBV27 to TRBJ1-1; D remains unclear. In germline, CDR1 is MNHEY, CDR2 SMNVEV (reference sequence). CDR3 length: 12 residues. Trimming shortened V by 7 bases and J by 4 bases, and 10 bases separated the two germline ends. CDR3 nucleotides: TGTGCCAGCATCGGAATGAGCACTGAAGCTTTCTTT. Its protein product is CASIGMSTEAFF.

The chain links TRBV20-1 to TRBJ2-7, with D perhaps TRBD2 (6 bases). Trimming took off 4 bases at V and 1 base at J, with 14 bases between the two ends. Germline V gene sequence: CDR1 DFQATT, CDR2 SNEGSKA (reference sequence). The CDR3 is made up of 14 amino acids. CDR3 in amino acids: CSANVRDESYEQYF. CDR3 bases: TGCAGTGCTAATGTGCGGGACGAGTCCTACGAGCAGTACTTC.

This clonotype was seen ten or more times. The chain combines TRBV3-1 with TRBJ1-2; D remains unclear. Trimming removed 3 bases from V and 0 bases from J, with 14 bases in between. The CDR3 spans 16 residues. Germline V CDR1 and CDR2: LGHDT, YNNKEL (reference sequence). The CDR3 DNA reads TGTGCCAGCAGCCAGTTAAGTGGAAGAGCTAACTATGGCTACACCTTC. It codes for CASSQLSGRANYGYTF.

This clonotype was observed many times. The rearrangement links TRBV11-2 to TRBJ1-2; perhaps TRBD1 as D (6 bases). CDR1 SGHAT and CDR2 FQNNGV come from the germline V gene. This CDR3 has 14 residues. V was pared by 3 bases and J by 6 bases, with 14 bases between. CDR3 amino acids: CASSFPQGTHGYTF. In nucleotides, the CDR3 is TGTGCCAGCAGCTTCCCACAGGGAACCCATGGCTACACCTTC.

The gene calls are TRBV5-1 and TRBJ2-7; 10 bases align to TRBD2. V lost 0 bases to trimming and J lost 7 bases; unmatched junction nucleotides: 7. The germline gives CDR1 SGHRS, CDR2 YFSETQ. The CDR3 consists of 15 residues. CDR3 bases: TGCGCCAGCAGCTTGGAGGCTAGCGGGAGTGGTGAGCAGTACTTC. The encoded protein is CASSLEASGSGEQYF.

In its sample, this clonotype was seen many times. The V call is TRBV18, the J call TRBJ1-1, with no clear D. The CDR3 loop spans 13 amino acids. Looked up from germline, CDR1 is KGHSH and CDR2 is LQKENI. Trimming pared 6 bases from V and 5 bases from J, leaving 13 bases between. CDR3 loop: CASSRGGSTEAFF. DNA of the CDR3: TGTGCCAGCTCCCGGGGTGGCAGTACTGAAGCTTTCTTT.

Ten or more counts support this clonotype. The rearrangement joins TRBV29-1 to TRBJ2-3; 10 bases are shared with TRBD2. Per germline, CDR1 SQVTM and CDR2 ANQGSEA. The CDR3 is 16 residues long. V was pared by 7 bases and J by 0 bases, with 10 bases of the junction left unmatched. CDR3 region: CSALAGGLTSTDTQYF. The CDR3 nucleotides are TGCAGCGCGTTAGCGGGAGGACTAACTAGCACAGATACGCAGTATTTT.

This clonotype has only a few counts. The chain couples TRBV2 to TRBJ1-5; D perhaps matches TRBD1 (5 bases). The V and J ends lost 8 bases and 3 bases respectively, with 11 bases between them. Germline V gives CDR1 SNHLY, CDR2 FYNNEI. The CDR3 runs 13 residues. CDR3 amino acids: CASGGGSNQPQHF. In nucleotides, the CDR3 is TGTGCCAGCGGGGGAGGCTCCAATCAGCCCCAGCATTTT.

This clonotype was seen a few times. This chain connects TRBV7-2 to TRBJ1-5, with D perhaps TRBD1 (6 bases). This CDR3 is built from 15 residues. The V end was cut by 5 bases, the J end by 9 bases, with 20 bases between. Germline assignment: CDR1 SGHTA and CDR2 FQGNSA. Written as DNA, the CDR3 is TGTGCCAGCAGCCCCGATCTGGGGGGGCGACGGCCCCAGCATTTT. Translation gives CASSPDLGGRRPQHF.

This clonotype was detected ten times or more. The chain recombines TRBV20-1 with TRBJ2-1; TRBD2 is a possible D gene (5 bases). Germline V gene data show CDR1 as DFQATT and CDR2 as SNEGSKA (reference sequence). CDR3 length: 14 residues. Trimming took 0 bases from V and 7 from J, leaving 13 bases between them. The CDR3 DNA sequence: TGCAGTGCTAGAGATAGTGAGGGTTCGAATGAGCAGTTCTTC. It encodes CSARDSEGSNEQFF.

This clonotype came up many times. The CDR3 region is CASGTSGRIYNEQFF. As DNA, the CDR3 is TGTGCCAGCGGGACTAGCGGGAGAATCTACAATGAGCAGTTCTTC. This sequence joins TRBV2 and TRBJ2-1, with 14 bases lining up with TRBD2. With 8 bases clipped from V and 3 bases from J, the junction kept 3 bases outside the gene matches. The length of the CDR3 is 15 residues. Per the germline V gene, CDR1 is SNHLY and CDR2 is FYNNEI. Based on the CDR3 plus reference TRBV2 and TRBJ2-1, the full variable domain is EPEVTQTPSHQVTQMGQEVILRCVPISNHLYFYWYRQILGQKVEFLVSFYNNEISEKSEIFDDQFSVERPDGSNFTLKIRSTKLEDSAMYFCASGTSGRIYNEQFFGPGTRLTVL.

The CDR3 spells CASSIIQGVNEKLFF. The CDR3 DNA follows: TGTGCCAGTAGTATTATACAGGGGGTGAATGAAAAACTGTTTTTT. The chain is built from TRBV19 and TRBJ1-4, with TRBD1 matching over 8 bases. Germline lookup yields CDR1 LNHDA and CDR2 SQIVND (reference sequence). Trimming removed 3 bases from V and 5 bases from J; junction bases left unmatched: 5. There are 15 residues in the CDR3.

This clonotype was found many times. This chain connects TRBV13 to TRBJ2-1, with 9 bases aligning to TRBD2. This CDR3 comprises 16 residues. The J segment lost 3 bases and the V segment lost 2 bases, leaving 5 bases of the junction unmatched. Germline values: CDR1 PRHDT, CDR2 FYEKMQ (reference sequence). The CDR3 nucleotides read TGTGCCAGCAGCTTAAACGGCGGGAGGGACTACAATGAGCAGTTCTTC. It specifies CASSLNGGRDYNEQFF.

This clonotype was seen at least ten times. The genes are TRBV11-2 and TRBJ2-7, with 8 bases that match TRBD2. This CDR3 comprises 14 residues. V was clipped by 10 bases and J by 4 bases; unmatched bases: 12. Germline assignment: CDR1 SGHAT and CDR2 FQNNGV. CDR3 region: CATSRGAGEYEQYF. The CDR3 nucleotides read TGTGCCACCTCCCGGGGAGCGGGAGAATACGAGCAGTACTTC.

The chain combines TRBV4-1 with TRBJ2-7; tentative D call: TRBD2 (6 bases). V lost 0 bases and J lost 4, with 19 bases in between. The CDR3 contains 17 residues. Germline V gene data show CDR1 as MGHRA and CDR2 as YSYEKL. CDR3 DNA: TGCGCCAGCAGCCAAGATAAGGGGCCGGAGGGTCGTTACGAGCAGTACTTC. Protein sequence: CASSQDKGPEGRYEQYF.

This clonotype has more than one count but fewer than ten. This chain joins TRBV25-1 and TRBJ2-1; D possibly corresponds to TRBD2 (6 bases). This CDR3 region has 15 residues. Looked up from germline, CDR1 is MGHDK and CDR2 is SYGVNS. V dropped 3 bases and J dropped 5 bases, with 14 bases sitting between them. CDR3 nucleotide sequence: TGTGCCAGCAGTGAGGTGGAGGGACTGGACAATGAGCAGTTCTTC. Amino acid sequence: CASSEVEGLDNEQFF. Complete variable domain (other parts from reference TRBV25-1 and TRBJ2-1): EADIYQTPRYLVIGTGKKITLECSQTMGHDKMYWYQQDPGMELHLIHYSYGVNSTEKGDLSSESTVSRIRTEHFPLTLESARPSHTSQYLCASSEVEGLDNEQFFGPGTRLTVL.

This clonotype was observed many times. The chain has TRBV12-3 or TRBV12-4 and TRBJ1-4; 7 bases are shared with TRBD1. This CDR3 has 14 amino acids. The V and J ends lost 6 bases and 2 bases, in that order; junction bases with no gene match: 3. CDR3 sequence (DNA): TGTGCCAGCAGCTTCAGGGGGACTAATGAAAAACTGTTTTTT. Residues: CASSFRGTNEKLFF.

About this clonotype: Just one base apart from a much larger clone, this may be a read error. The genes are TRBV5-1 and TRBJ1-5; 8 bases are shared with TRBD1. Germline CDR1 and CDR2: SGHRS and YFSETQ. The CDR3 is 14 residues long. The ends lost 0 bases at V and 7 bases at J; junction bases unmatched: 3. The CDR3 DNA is TGCGCCAGCAGCTTGGAACAGGGGGAGCAGCCCCAGCATTTT. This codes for CASSLEQGEQPQHF.

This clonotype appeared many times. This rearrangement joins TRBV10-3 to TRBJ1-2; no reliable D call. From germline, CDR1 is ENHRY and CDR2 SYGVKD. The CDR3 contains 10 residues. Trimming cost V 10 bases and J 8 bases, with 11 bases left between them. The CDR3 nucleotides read TGTGCCACCCTAGCTGACGGCTACACCTTC. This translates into CATLADGYTF.

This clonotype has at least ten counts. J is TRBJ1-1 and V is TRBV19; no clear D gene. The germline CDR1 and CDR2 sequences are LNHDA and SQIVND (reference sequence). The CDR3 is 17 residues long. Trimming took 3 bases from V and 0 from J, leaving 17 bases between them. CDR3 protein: CASSIWRGQRLNTEAFF. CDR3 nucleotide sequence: TGTGCCAGTAGTATTTGGCGTGGGCAGCGACTGAACACTGAAGCTTTCTTT.